The 23 T cell receptor beta chains in this list originate from one sample, sequenced in a study of post-analysis software for immune sequencing data. Tagging with unique molecular identifiers was a feature of the TCR beta cDNA libraries. TCRdb re-called the PCR reads through MiXCR, storing one row per CDR3 protein. The repertoire has around 400,000 distinct CDR3 sequences, roughly 36% of them found once; the top ten carry over 10%. Antigens for these TCRs are unknown. Study-level results: In patients, roughly five TRBV segments were more frequent than in controls, with TRBV5-6, TRBV5-1 and TRBV20-1 among them.

The source material was blood. All receptors derive from a girl aged 10 to 17 with multiple sclerosis.

The chain carries TRBV4-1 and TRBJ2-7; D is undetermined. Trimming removed 1 base at V and 5 bases at J, with 6 bases between. Germline V gene data show CDR1 as MGHRA and CDR2 as YSYEKL. CDR3 length equals 12 residues. CDR3 sequence reads: CASSQVPNEQYF. For the CDR3, the DNA is TGCGCCAGCAGCCAAGTCCCCAACGAGCAGTACTTC.

The rearrangement uses TRBV11-2 and TRBJ2-1; a weak D match, TRBD1 (6 bases). Germline CDR1 SGHAT, CDR2 FQNNGV. V was trimmed by 5 bases and J by 6 bases, leaving 14 bases between them. This CDR3 contains 14 residues. The chain's CDR3 is CASSPPTGGNEQFF. The CDR3 DNA reads TGTGCCAGCAGCCCCCCGACAGGAGGCAATGAGCAGTTCTTC.

On this clonotype itself: A read error may account for a junction end that differs from germline. The V call is TRBV9, the J call TRBJ1-4, with unresolved D. CDR3 length: 15 residues. The germline V gene encodes CDR1 SGDLS and CDR2 YYNGEE. This CDR3 reads CASSVDERTNEKRFF. DNA of the CDR3: TGTGCCAGCAGCGTAGACGAGAGAACTAATGAAAAACGGTTTTTT.

This chain joins TRBV4-1 and TRBJ1-6; D is possibly TRBD1 (5 bases). Looked up from germline, CDR1 is MGHRA and CDR2 is YSYEKL. With 2 bases removed from V and 9 bases from J, the gap between germline ends came to 17 bases. The CDR3 totals 16 residues. The CDR3 bases are TGCGCCAGCAGCCAACTAGGAGGGACCCGGGGTTCACCCCTCCACTTT. It is translated as CASSQLGGTRGSPLHF.

The V call is TRBV7-2, the J call TRBJ1-2; D remains unclear. The CDR3 is 13 amino acids. Trimming stripped 3 bases from V and 4 bases from J, with 9 bases between. Germline-derived CDR1 and CDR2 are SGHTA and FQGNSA. This CDR3 is CASSLGISYGYTF. The DNA for the CDR3 is TGTGCCAGCAGCTTGGGTATTAGCTATGGCTACACCTTC.

J is TRBJ2-1 and V is TRBV7-9; D unclear. This CDR3 has 11 residues. The germline V and J ends were trimmed by 6 bases and 7 bases, with 7 bases remaining between them. Germline lookup yields CDR1 SEHNR and CDR2 FQNEAQ (reference sequence). The CDR3 sequence is CASRFQNEQFF. In nucleotides, the CDR3 is TGTGCCAGCAGGTTCCAGAATGAGCAGTTCTTC. Full variable domain (outside the CDR3, taken from reference TRBV7-9 and TRBJ2-1): DTGVSQNPRHKITKRGQNVTFRCDPISEHNRLYWYRQTLGQGPEFLTYFQNEAQLEKSRLLSDRFSAERPKGSFSTLEIQRTEQGDSAMYLCASRFQNEQFFGPGTRLTVL.

On this clonotype itself: A much larger clone lies a single base off, so this may be a read error. The chain employs TRBV29-1 and TRBJ1-2, with 9 bases aligning to TRBD1. Germline CDR1 reads SQVTM; CDR2 reads ANQGSEA. The CDR3 loop spans 14 amino acids. The CDR3 DNA reads as TGCAGCGTTGAGCGAGACAGGGGGGGCTATGGCCACACCTTC. Translating it yields CSVERDRGGYGHTF.

This clonotype was observed a few times. The V gene is TRBV20-1, the J gene TRBJ2-5; TRBD2 aligns across 9 bases. The CDR3 is made up of 17 amino acids. CDR1 DFQATT and CDR2 SNEGSKA come from the germline V gene (reference sequence). The V gene end was trimmed by 0 bases and the J gene end by 5 bases; junction bases not matched to a gene: 13. CDR3 coding DNA: TGCAGTGCTAGAGAAGTGGGCGGGGGGGCAACTACGGAGACCCAGTACTTC. Encoded protein: CSAREVGGGATTETQYF.

This clonotype turned up a few times. The V and J genes are TRBV9 and TRBJ2-3, with a possible D match to TRBD2 (5 bases). Between the trimmed V and J ends, which lost 6 bases and 4 bases, there was a span of 15 bases. This CDR3 contains 14 residues. Germline V gene data show CDR1 as SGDLS and CDR2 as YYNGEE. The CDR3 coding sequence is TGTGCCAGCAAAGCGACGGAGGCTGCAGATACGCAGTATTTT. It translates to CASKATEAADTQYF.

The chain carries TRBV5-1 and TRBJ1-2; weak D call: TRBD1 (6 bases). CDR3 length: 15 amino acids. In germline, CDR1 is SGHRS, CDR2 YFSETQ. Trimming left V 7 bases short and J 8 bases short, with 24 bases between. This CDR3 is CASGTGMGEAWGYTF. The CDR3 DNA reads TGCGCCAGCGGTACAGGGATGGGAGAAGCGTGGGGCTACACCTTC.

This clonotype has only one observation. The CDR3, as DNA: TGTGCCAGCAGGCGGACAGGGGCAATGGGGGAGCTGTTTTTT. It encodes CASRRTGAMGELFF. The rearrangement joins TRBV6-2 or TRBV6-3 to TRBJ2-2; the match to TRBD1 covers 9 bases. The CDR3 extends over 14 amino acids. Germline lookup yields CDR1 MNHEY and CDR2 SVGEGT. The J segment lost 8 bases and the V segment lost 6 bases, leaving 7 bases of the junction unmatched.

This clonotype was detected only a few times. This sequence joins TRBV29-1 and TRBJ1-1; unclear D gene. Trimming took 4 bases from V and 1 from J, leaving 7 bases between them. Germline loops: CDR1 SQVTM, CDR2 ANQGSEA. There are 12 residues in the CDR3. The CDR3 bases are TGCAGCGTTGGTAACCGGAACACTGAAGCTTTCTTT. It is translated as CSVGNRNTEAFF.

This clonotype was detected only a few times. The chain has TRBV7-9 and TRBJ2-1; a weak D match, TRBD1 (6 bases). The germline CDR1 and CDR2 sequences are SEHNR and FQNEAQ (reference sequence). Trimming pared 1 base from V and 8 bases from J, leaving 12 bases between. The CDR3 spans 14 residues. The CDR3 nucleotides read TGTGCCAGCAGCTTAGATCAAGGGGGTGATGAGCAGTTCTTC. This translates into CASSLDQGGDEQFF.

This clonotype was seen only a few times. This chain joins TRBV5-6 and TRBJ2-5; no reliable D call. Trimming stripped 5 bases from V and 2 bases from J, with 13 bases between. CDR1 SGHDT and CDR2 YYEEEE come from the germline V gene. This CDR3 has 14 amino acids. CDR3 DNA sequence: TGTGCCAGCAGAATCCGAACAGCACAAGAGACCCAGTACTTC. Protein sequence: CASRIRTAQETQYF.

The chain employs TRBV9 and TRBJ1-2; possible D gene TRBD1, 5 bases. Germline assignment: CDR1 SGDLS and CDR2 YYNGEE. The germline V and J ends were trimmed by 4 bases and 3 bases, with 13 bases remaining between them. The CDR3 is made up of 14 amino acids. The CDR3 DNA reads as TGTGCCAGCAGCCCTTCTGGGGGGGACTATGGCTACACCTTC. It codes for CASSPSGGDYGYTF.

This chain connects TRBV7-8 to TRBJ2-5, with D hard to call. Germline CDR1 reads SGHVS; CDR2 reads FQNEAQ. The V gene lost 4 bases and the J gene lost 5 bases, with 14 bases spanning the gap. The CDR3 has 14 residues. Here the CDR3 DNA reads TGTGCCAGCAGCTCCTCGGGCCCCACGGAGACCCAGTACTTC. Protein sequence: CASSSSGPTETQYF. The complete variable domain, with remaining parts taken from reference TRBV7-8 and TRBJ2-5, reads GAGVSQSPRYKVAKRGQDVALRCDPISGHVSLFWYQQALGQGPEFLTYFQNEAQLDKSGLPSDRFFAERPEGSVSTLKIQRTQQEDSAVYLCASSSSGPTETQYFGPGTRLLVL.

The V gene is TRBV20-1, the J gene TRBJ1-2; D remains unclear. CDR1 is DFQATT, CDR2 SNEGSKA, per germline (reference sequence). The CDR3 runs 15 residues. V shed 1 base and J shed 4 bases, with 16 bases lying between them. The CDR3 DNA follows: TGCAGTGCTAGAGGTCCGGGAGCCACCTCCTATGGCTACACCTTC. Translation: CSARGPGATSYGYTF.

Comment on this clonotype: Being one base from a much bigger clone, this may be a read error. V and J are TRBV6-5 and TRBJ2-4, with D possibly TRBD1 on 6 matching bases. The end of the DNA fits TRBJ2-7 better, so the J call may be wrong. Germline CDR1 is MNHEY and CDR2 is SVGAGI. The CDR3 covers 14 residues. Here the CDR3 DNA reads TGTGCCAGCAGTCACCAGGGGAGTTGGTACGAGCAGTACTTC. Translating it yields CASSHQGSWYEQYF.

This clonotype turned up a few times. The gene calls are TRBV20-1 and TRBJ1-1; TRBD1 is a possible D gene (6 bases). The V end was cut by 2 bases, the J end by 8 bases, with 12 bases between. Germline CDR1 and CDR2: DFQATT and SNEGSKA (reference sequence). The CDR3 loop spans 12 amino acids. The CDR3 is CSARSRTDEAFF. The CDR3 DNA is TGCAGTGCTAGATCTCGGACAGACGAAGCTTTCTTT.

This chain connects TRBV7-9 to TRBJ2-6; D ambiguous. The CDR3 loop spans 18 amino acids. Germline V CDR1 and CDR2: SEHNR, FQNEAQ (reference sequence). V lost 0 bases and J 0 bases, leaving 12 bases between the germline ends. As DNA, the CDR3 is TGTGCCAGCAGCTTAGCGGCAGGTACCCACTCTGGGGCCAACGTCCTGACTTTC. It codes for CASSLAAGTHSGANVLTF.

There are a few counts of this clonotype. V usage is TRBV4-3 and J usage is TRBJ1-1; the D gene is possibly TRBD1 (5 bases). The CDR3 covers 16 residues. Trimming removed 0 bases from V and 1 base from J, with 12 bases in between. Germline CDR1 LGHNA, CDR2 YSLEER. For the CDR3, the DNA is TGCGCCAGCAGCCAAGATACCCCAGGGCCGAACACTGAAGCTTTCTTT. Translation gives CASSQDTPGPNTEAFF.

The chain employs TRBV30 and TRBJ2-6; D unresolved. V lost 8 bases to trimming and J lost 0 bases, with 11 bases between them. Per germline, CDR1 GTSNPN and CDR2 SVGIG (reference sequence). The CDR3 has 14 residues. CDR3 protein: CARRHNSGANVLTF. The CDR3 region has the DNA TGTGCCCGGCGCCACAACTCTGGGGCCAACGTCCTGACTTTC.

This clonotype turned up a few times. The chain has TRBV9 and TRBJ2-1, with D perhaps matching TRBD2 (6 bases). Germline V gene lookup returns CDR1 SGDLS and CDR2 YYNGEE. Deletions cut 3 bases from V and 0 bases from J, with 13 bases between. The CDR3 consists of 16 residues. CDR3 in amino acids: CASSARGMSSYNEQFF. The CDR3 DNA reads TGTGCCAGCAGCGCGCGGGGTATGAGCTCCTACAATGAGCAGTTCTTC.